A single sample gave rise to the 26 T cell receptor beta chains below, sequenced in a study of memory CD8 T cells in hepatitis C reinfection (dated by TCRdb to about 2017). Receptors were amplified or captured by the immunoSEQ multiplex PCR assay. Here the immuneACCESS table is served through TCRdb, limited to in-frame sequences with V and J called. Missing clones are a known gap in these copies; in checked studies unresolved V genes cover under half, and the rest lacks a known reason. The sample table holds about 46,000 clones, of which about 91% were seen once. 0.72% of the sample comes from the top ten. This specimen's time point label, interpreted: late/post reinfection, 12 to 24 weeks after detection. The sorted cells were sequenced directly ex vivo, without any in vitro expansion ahead of TCR sequencing. The source material was naive CD8+ T cells sorted from blood. The sample's cell subset or site label, decoded: total naive CD8+CD45RO- T cells. These receptors originate from a man between 18 and 29 years old with hepatitis C virus infection.

The gene calls are TRBV15 and TRBJ1-2, with a tentative D call TRBD1 (5 bases). The CDR3 covers 16 residues. From germline, CDR1 is LNHNV and CDR2 YYDKDF (reference sequence). Trimming shortened V by 1 base and J by 4 bases, and 16 bases separated the two germline ends. CDR3 sequence (DNA): TGTGCCACCAGCAGAGGACAGCTTATAAACATCTATGGCTACACCTTC. This translates into CATSRGQLINIYGYTF. Drawing the rest from reference TRBV15 and TRBJ1-2, the complete variable domain is DAMVIQNPRYQVTQFGKPVTLSCSQTLNHNVMYWYQQKSSQAPKLLFHYYDKDFNNEADTPDNFQSRRPNTSFCFLDIRSPGLGDTAMYLCATSRGQLINIYGYTFGSGTRLTVV.

The J gene is TRBJ1-4, the V gene TRBV4-3, with D possibly TRBD1 on 6 matching bases. Germline values: CDR1 LGHNA, CDR2 YSLEER. With 4 bases removed from V and 8 bases from J, the gap between germline ends came to 14 bases. This CDR3 is built from 14 residues. CDR3: CASSRGWGGEKLFF. CDR3 nucleotides: TGCGCCAGCAGCCGCGGATGGGGGGGCGAAAAACTGTTTTTT.

This sequence joins TRBV4-3 and TRBJ2-3; D not resolved. Per the germline V gene, CDR1 is LGHNA and CDR2 is YSLEER. This CDR3 comprises 13 residues. V was trimmed by 1 base and J by 4 bases, leaving 6 bases between them. The CDR3 coding sequence is TGCGCCAGCAGCCAAGCGTATGCAGATACGCAGTATTTT. Translating gives CASSQAYADTQYF.

This chain uses TRBV29-1 with TRBJ1-1; no firm D call. The CDR3 loop spans 12 amino acids. Germline V gene data show CDR1 as SQVTM and CDR2 as ANQGSEA. Trimming pared 7 bases from V and 1 base from J, leaving 10 bases between. The CDR3 reads CSGLGGNTEAFF. In DNA, the CDR3 is TGCAGCGGGCTAGGTGGGAACACTGAAGCTTTCTTT. Variable domain in full (rest from reference TRBV29-1 and TRBJ1-1): SAVISQKPSRDICQRGTSLTIQCQVDSQVTMMFWYRQQPGQSLTLIATANQGSEATYESGFVIDKFPISRPNLTFSTLTVSNMSPEDSSIYLCSGLGGNTEAFFGQGTRLTVV.

The chain carries TRBV11-2 and TRBJ1-2, with TRBD1 matching 9 bases. This CDR3 region has 15 residues. Germline V gives CDR1 SGHAT, CDR2 FQNNGV. V lost 7 bases to trimming and J lost 3 bases; unmatched junction nucleotides: 9. The chain's CDR3 is CASNDLRQGDYGYTF. The CDR3 bases are TGTGCCAGCAACGACTTGAGACAGGGGGACTATGGCTACACCTTC.

V and J are TRBV9 and TRBJ2-3; D is unclear. Germline V gene data show CDR1 as SGDLS and CDR2 as YYNGEE. This CDR3 is 13 amino acids long. V lost 0 bases to trimming and J lost 2 bases, with 4 bases between them. The CDR3 sequence is CASSVVLTDTQYF. The CDR3 DNA reads TGTGCCAGCAGCGTAGTACTCACAGATACGCAGTATTTT.

The V call is TRBV27, the J call TRBJ2-1; TRBD2 is a possible D gene (5 bases). The CDR3 runs 15 residues. Germline-derived CDR1 and CDR2 are MNHEY and SMNVEV (reference sequence). Trimming removed 8 bases at V and 6 bases at J, with 20 bases between. CDR3 in DNA: TGTGCCAGCCGTCTGGGAGCAAATGAGGGCAATGAGCAGTTCTTC. Its protein is CASRLGANEGNEQFF.

Only one count was recorded for this clone. The chain couples TRBV28 to TRBJ1-1; 9 bases map to TRBD1. Germline values: CDR1 MDHEN, CDR2 SYDVKM. The CDR3 loop spans 15 amino acids. The ends lost 5 bases at V and 5 bases at J; junction bases unmatched: 9. CDR3 residues: CASSPQQGAMTEAFF. CDR3 nucleotide sequence: TGTGCCAGCAGTCCCCAACAGGGGGCGATGACTGAAGCTTTCTTT.

This sequence joins TRBV27 and TRBJ2-5; 11 positions agree with TRBD1. The CDR3 covers 14 residues. Unmatched junction bases numbered 7, after V lost 8 bases and J lost 5 bases. Germline values: CDR1 MNHEY, CDR2 SMNVEV (reference sequence). DNA for the CDR3: TGTGCCAGCGGATGGACAGGGGGCGCGGAGACCCAGTACTTC. Protein product: CASGWTGGAETQYF.

Only one count was recorded for this clone. V usage is TRBV27 and J usage is TRBJ1-6, with TRBD1 identical over 8 bases. Germline CDR1 and CDR2: MNHEY and SMNVEV (reference sequence). Germline trimming cut 2 bases from V and 8 bases from J; bases unmatched to any gene: 2. The CDR3 loop spans 14 amino acids. The CDR3 DNA follows: TGTGCCAGCAGTTTAGGGACAGGTTATTCACCCCTCCACTTT. This codes for CASSLGTGYSPLHF.

This clone has just a few counts. The gene calls are TRBV29-1 and TRBJ1-1; no clear D. Germline V gene lookup returns CDR1 SQVTM and CDR2 ANQGSEA. This CDR3 spans 13 amino acids. The V end lost 1 base, the J end lost 6 bases, and 12 bases lay between the germline ends. Here the CDR3 reads CSVEVGGRAEAFF. In DNA form, the CDR3 reads TGCAGCGTTGAAGTTGGAGGCCGGGCTGAAGCTTTCTTT.

The rearrangement joins TRBV27 to TRBJ1-6; D might be TRBD1 (5 bases). V shed 1 base and J shed 7 bases, with 11 bases lying between them. This CDR3 comprises 15 residues. From germline, CDR1 is MNHEY and CDR2 SMNVEV (reference sequence). In nucleotides, the CDR3 is TGTGCCAGCAGTTTATGGGCAGGGTTAAATTCACCCCTCCACTTT. Translating it yields CASSLWAGLNSPLHF.

The chain carries TRBV5-1 and TRBJ1-1; D is uncertain. Germline-derived CDR1 and CDR2 are SGHRS and YFSETQ. V was cut by 0 bases and J by 7 bases, with 10 bases left in between. The CDR3 is 13 amino acids. The CDR3 coding sequence is TGCGCCAGCAGCTTGGGAATGGGCAGTGAAGCTTTCTTT. Protein: CASSLGMGSEAFF.

The rearrangement links TRBV19 to TRBJ1-6; 7 nucleotides match TRBD1. Trimming at V came to 6 bases and at J to 14 bases, leaving 10 bases not matched to a gene. The CDR3 totals 13 residues. CDR1 and CDR2 from the germline V gene are LNHDA and SQIVND (reference sequence). The CDR3 nucleotides read TGTGCCAGTAGCCCCACAGGGGCGGAGACCCTCCACTTT. This encodes CASSPTGAETLHF.

This sequence joins TRBV28 and TRBJ2-1; a weak D match, TRBD2 (7 bases). This CDR3 comprises 13 residues. Germline V CDR1 and CDR2: MDHEN, SYDVKM. Trimming took 3 bases from V and 7 from J, leaving 10 bases between them. This CDR3 reads CASSFGGRNEQFF. CDR3 bases: TGTGCCAGCAGTTTCGGGGGGCGGAATGAGCAGTTCTTC.

This chain connects TRBV7-9 to TRBJ1-4; 7 positions match TRBD1. The germline V gene has CDR1 SEHNR and CDR2 FQNEAQ (reference sequence). The CDR3 sequence is 16 residues long. After removal of 3 bases from V and 5 bases from J, the junction contained 9 bases not matched to a gene. The CDR3 DNA sequence: TGTGCCAGCAGCTTCGACAGGAGACAGGGAAATGAAAAACTGTTTTTT. Protein product: CASSFDRRQGNEKLFF.

In DNA, the CDR3 is TGTGCCAGCAGCTCCGACTTTGCTTCTAATGAAAAACTGTTTTTT. It yields the protein CASSSDFASNEKLFF. The chain links TRBV7-9 to TRBJ1-4; D remains ambiguous. In germline, CDR1 is SEHNR, CDR2 FQNEAQ (reference sequence). CDR3 length: 15 residues. V was cut by 4 bases and J by 3 bases, with 12 bases left in between.

The chain recombines TRBV29-1 with TRBJ1-1, with 7 bases matching TRBD1. V lost 3 bases and J lost 4; bases outside the gene matches: 8. CDR3 length: 14 residues. Germline V gene sequence: CDR1 SQVTM, CDR2 ANQGSEA. CDR3 DNA: TGCAGCGTTGAGGACCAGACAGGGTCCACTGAAGCTTTCTTT. This gives the protein CSVEDQTGSTEAFF.

The rearrangement uses TRBV7-9 and TRBJ2-2; 10 bases align to TRBD1. With V trimmed by 5 bases and J by 1 base, 4 bases remained unmatched. The CDR3 is 16 amino acids. Per germline, CDR1 SEHNR and CDR2 FQNEAQ (reference sequence). CDR3 coding DNA: TGTGCCAGCAGCCCGACAGGGGGCCGGAACACCGGGGAGCTGTTTTTT. This sequence encodes CASSPTGGRNTGELFF.

V and J are TRBV6-6 and TRBJ2-7; 8 positions agree with TRBD2. The CDR3 runs to 15 residues. Germline V gene data show CDR1 as MNHNY and CDR2 as SVGAGI (reference sequence). Unmatched junction bases numbered 12, after V lost 7 bases and J lost 4 bases. The CDR3 protein is CASTPGLALQYEQYF. In DNA, the CDR3 is TGTGCCAGCACCCCCGGACTAGCTCTCCAGTACGAGCAGTACTTC.

V usage is TRBV19 and J usage is TRBJ1-1; maybe TRBD1 (6 bases). Trimming stripped 7 bases from V and 1 base from J, with 13 bases between. Looked up from germline, CDR1 is LNHDA and CDR2 is SQIVND (reference sequence). This CDR3 region has 14 residues. CDR3 sequence reads: CASNLGAGNTEAFF. CDR3 sequence (DNA): TGTGCCAGTAACCTGGGGGCGGGGAACACTGAAGCTTTCTTT.

The rearrangement joins TRBV4-3 to TRBJ1-1; a possible D gene is TRBD1 (6 bases). Germline V lookup: CDR1 LGHNA, CDR2 YSLEER. CDR3 length: 14 residues. The ends were cut back, 0 bases at V and 4 bases at J, with 9 bases in the middle. CDR3 DNA: TGCGCCAGCAGCCAAGAAGTAGGGGGCACTGAAGCTTTCTTT. This gives the protein CASSQEVGGTEAFF.

The rearrangement joins TRBV27 to TRBJ2-2; TRBD2 might be the D (5 bases). The germline CDR1 and CDR2 sequences are MNHEY and SMNVEV (reference sequence). The CDR3 runs to 15 residues. V was trimmed by 2 bases and J by 0 bases, leaving 7 bases between them. CDR3 in DNA: TGTGCCAGCAGTTTACTGGAGGCGAACACCGGGGAGCTGTTTTTT. This translates into CASSLLEANTGELFF.

The chain employs TRBV30 and TRBJ1-1; D gene uncertain. This CDR3 comprises 13 residues. V gave up 2 bases and J gave up 1 base, with 8 bases separating them. Germline values: CDR1 GTSNPN, CDR2 SVGIG (reference sequence). CDR3 protein: CAWSFSGNTEAFF. The CDR3 nucleotides are TGTGCCTGGAGTTTTTCAGGGAACACTGAAGCTTTCTTT.

The chain employs TRBV7-3 and TRBJ1-1; 8 bases are shared with TRBD1. Trimming cost V 5 bases and J 10 bases; bases outside gene matches: 6. The CDR3 contains 12 residues. In germline, CDR1 is SGHTA, CDR2 FQGTGA. In DNA, the CDR3 is TGTGCCAGCAGCCAAACAGGGGGGAGAGCTTTCTTT. Amino acids: CASSQTGGRAFF.

V gene TRBV5-1 combines with J gene TRBJ2-1; TRBD2 might be the D (6 bases). The CDR3 covers 13 residues. V lost 7 bases to trimming and J lost 6 bases, with 14 bases between them. The germline V gene has CDR1 SGHRS and CDR2 YFSETQ. CDR3 sequence: CASGLMGGNEQFF. The DNA of the CDR3 is TGCGCCAGCGGTCTCATGGGGGGCAATGAGCAGTTCTTC.